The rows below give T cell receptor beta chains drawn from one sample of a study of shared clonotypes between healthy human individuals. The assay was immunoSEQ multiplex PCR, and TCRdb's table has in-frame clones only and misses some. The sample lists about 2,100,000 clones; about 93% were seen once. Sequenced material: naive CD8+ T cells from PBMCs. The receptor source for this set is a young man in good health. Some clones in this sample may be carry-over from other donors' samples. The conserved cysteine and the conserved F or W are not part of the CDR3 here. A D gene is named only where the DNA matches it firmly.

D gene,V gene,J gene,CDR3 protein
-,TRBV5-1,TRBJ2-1,ASSLDPNNEQF
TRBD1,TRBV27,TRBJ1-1,ASSYSPRQGLNTEAF
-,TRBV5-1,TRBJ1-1,ASKFPGAEAF
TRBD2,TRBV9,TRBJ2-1,ASSVGPTSPYNEQF
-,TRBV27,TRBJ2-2,ASSFSAGERAGELF
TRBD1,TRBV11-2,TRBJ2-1,ASSQEGTGYYHEQF
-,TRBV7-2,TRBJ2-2,ASSRMNTGELF
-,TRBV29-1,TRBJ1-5,SVQGIGQPQH
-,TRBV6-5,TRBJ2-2,ASSLVLTGELF
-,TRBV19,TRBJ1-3,ASSIEPGTRSGNTIY
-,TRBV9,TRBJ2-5,ASSVASGGGGKTQY
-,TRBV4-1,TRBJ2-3,ASSQIGILDTQY
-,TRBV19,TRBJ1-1,ASSARGTEAF
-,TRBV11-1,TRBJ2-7,ASSPAASSYEQY
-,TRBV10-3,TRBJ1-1,AISVMGAGNTEAF
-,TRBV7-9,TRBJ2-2,ASSPTRGTGTTGELF
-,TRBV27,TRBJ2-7,ASSLSGPYEQY
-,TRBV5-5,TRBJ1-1,ASSWVRSNTEAF
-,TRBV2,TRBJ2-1,ASSEGREEGSEQF
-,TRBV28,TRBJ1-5,ASSLYRENQPQH
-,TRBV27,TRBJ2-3,ASSLRGAGKTDTQY
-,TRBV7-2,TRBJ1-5,ASSLIGLAYSNQPQH
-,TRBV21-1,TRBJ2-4,ASSLPRGDCLAKNIQY
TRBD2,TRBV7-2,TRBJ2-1,ASRDATSGMTNEQF
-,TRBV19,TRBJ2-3,ASSIPSGRSTDTQY
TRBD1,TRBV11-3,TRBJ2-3,ASSTRQGSDSDTQY
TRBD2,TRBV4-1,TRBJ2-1,ASSHLRGRTYNEQF
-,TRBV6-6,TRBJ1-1,ASSLRARGVEAF
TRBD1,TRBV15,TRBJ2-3,ATSRDRPGGADTQY
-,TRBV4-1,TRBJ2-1,ATRRDLSYNEQF
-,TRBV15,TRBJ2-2,ATSGLDRTLSTGELF
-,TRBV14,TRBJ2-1,ASSALHYGNEQF
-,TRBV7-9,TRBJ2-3,ASSYDTQY